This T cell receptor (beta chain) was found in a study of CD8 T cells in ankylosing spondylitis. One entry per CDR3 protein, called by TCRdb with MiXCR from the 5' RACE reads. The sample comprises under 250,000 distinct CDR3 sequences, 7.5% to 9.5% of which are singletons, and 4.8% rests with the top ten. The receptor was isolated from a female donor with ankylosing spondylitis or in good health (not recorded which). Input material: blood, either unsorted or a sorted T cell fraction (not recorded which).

The CDR3, as DNA: TGCGCCAGCAGCCAAGAGAGGAGTGAAAAACTGTTTTTT. Translated, it gives CASSQERSEKLFF. The V gene is TRBV4-3, the J gene TRBJ1-4; D ambiguous. Trimming left V 0 bases short and J 7 bases short, with 6 bases between. CDR3 length: 13 amino acids. Looked up from germline, CDR1 is LGHNA and CDR2 is YSLEER.